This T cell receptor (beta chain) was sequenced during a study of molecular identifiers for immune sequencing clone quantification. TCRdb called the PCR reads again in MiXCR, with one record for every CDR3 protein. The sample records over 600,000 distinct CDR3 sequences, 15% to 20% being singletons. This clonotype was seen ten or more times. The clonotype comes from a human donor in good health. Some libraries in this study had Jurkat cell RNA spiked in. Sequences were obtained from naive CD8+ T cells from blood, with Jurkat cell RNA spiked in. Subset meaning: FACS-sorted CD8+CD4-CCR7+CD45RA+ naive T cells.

CDR3 loop: CASNRGANTGELFF. The CDR3 DNA follows: TGTGCCAGCAACCGGGGGGCCAACACCGGGGAGCTGTTTTTT. The J gene is TRBJ2-2, the V gene TRBV2, with D perhaps matching TRBD2 (7 bases). The V and J ends lost 7 bases and 2 bases respectively, with 11 bases between them. From germline, CDR1 is SNHLY and CDR2 FYNNEI. The CDR3 sequence is 14 residues long.